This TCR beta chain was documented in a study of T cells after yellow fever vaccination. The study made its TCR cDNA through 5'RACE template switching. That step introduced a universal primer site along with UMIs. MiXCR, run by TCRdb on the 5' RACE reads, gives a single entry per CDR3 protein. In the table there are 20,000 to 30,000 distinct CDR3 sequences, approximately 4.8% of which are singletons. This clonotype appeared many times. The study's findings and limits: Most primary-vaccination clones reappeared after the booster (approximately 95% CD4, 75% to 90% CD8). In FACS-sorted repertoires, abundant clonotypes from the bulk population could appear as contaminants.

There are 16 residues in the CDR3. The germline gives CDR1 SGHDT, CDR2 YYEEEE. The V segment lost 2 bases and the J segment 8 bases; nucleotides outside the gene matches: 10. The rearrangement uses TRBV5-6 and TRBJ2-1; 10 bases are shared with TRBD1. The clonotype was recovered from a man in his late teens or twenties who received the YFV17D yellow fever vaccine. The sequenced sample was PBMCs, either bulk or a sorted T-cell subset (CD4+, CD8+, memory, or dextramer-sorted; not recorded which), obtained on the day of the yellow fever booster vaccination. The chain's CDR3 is CASSFSGTGDIDEQFF. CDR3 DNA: TGTGCCAGCAGCTTCTCCGGGACAGGGGATATCGATGAGCAGTTCTTC.